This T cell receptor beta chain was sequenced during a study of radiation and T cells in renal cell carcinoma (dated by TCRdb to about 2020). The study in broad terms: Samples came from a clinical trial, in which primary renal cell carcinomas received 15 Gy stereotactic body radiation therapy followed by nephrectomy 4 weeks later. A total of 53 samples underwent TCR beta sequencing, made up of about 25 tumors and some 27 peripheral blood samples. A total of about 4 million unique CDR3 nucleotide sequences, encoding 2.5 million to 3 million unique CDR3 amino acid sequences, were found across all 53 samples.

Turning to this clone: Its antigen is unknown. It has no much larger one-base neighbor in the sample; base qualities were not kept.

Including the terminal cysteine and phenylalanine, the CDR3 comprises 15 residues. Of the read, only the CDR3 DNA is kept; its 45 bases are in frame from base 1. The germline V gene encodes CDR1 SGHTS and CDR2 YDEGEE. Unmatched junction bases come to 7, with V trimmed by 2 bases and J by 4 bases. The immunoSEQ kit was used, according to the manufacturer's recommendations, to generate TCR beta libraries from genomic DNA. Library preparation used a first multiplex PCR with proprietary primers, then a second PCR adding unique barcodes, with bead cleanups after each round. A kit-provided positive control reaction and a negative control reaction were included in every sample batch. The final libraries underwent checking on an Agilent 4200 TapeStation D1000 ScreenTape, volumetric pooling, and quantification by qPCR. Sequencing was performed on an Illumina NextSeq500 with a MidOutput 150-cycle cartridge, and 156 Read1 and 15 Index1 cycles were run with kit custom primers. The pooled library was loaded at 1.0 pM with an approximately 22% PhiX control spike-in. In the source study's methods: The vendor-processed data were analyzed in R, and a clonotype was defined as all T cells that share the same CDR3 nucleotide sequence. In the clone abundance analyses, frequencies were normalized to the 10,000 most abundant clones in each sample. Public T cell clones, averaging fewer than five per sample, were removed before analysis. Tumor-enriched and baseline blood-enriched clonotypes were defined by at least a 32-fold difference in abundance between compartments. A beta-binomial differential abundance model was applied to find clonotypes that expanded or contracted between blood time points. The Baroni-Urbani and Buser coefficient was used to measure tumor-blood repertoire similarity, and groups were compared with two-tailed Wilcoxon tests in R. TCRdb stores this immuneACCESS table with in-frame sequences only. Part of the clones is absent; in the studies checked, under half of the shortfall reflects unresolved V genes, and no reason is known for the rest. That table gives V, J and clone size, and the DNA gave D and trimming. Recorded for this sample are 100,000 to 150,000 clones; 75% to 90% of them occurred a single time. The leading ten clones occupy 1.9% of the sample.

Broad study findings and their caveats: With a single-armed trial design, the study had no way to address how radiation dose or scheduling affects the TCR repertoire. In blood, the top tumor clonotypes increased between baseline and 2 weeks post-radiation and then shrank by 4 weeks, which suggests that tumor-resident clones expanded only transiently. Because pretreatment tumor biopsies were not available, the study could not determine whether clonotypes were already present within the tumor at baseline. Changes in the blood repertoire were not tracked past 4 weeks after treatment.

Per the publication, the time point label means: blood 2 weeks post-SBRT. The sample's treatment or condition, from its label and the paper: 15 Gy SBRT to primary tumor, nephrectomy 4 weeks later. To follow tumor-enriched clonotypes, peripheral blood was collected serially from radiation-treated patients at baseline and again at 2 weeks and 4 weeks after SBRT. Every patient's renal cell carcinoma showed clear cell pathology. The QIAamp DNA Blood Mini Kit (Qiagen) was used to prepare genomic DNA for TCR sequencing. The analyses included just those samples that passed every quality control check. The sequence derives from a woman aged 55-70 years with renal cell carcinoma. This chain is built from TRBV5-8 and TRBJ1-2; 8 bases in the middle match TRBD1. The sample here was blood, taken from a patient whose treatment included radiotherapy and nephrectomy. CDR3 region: CASSFTRGQGYGYTF. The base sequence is TGTGCCAGCAGCTTTACCAGGGGGCAGGGCTATGGCTACACCTTC.